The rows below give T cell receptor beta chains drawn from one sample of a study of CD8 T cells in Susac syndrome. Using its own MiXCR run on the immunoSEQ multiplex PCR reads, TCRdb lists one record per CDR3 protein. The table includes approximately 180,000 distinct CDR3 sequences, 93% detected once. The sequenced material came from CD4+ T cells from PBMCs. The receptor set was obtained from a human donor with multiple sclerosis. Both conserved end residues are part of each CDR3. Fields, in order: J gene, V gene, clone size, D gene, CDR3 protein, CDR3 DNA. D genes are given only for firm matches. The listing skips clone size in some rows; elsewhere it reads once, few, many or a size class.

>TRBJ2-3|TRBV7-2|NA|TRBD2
CASSLAGSGARDTQYF
TGTGCCAGCAGCTTAGCGGGTAGCGGGGCCCGAGATACGCAGTATTTT
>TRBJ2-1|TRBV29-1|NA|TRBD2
CSAPSTSGGANEQFF
TGCAGCGCCCCGTCGACTAGCGGGGGGGCCAATGAGCAGTTCTTC
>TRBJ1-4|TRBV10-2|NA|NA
CASSESGGENEKLFF
TGCGCCAGCAGTGAGTCGGGTGGAGAGAATGAAAAACTGTTTTTT
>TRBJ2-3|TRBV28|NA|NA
CASTSAGSTDTQYF
TGTGCCAGCACCTCGGCAGGGAGCACAGATACGCAGTATTTT
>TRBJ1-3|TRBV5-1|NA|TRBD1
CASSLGQSHSGNTIYF
TGCGCCAGCAGCCTGGGACAGTCACACTCTGGAAACACCATATATTTT
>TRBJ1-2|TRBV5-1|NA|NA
CASSLEDYGYTF
TGCGCCAGCAGCTTGGAGGACTATGGCTACACCTTC
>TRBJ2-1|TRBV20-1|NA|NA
CSARVEDGSNEQFF
TGCAGTGCTAGAGTTGAGGACGGGAGCAATGAGCAGTTCTTC
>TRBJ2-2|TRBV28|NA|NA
CASNTGGQNTGELFF
TGTGCCAGCAACACGGGGGGCCAGAACACCGGGGAGCTGTTTTTT
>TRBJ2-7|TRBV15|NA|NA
CATSREPGTYDYEQYF
TGTGCCACCAGCAGAGAACCCGGGACTTACGACTACGAGCAGTACTTC
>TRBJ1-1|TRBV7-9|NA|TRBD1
CASSRQGASTEAFF
TGTGCCAGCAGCCGACAGGGGGCGAGCACTGAAGCTTTCTTT
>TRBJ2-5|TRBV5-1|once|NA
CASRNEETQYF
TGCGCCAGCAGAAATGAAGAGACCCAGTACTTC
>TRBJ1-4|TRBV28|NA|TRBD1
CASSSSTGTGREKLFF
TGTGCCAGCAGCTCAAGCACCGGGACAGGGAGGGAAAAACTGTTTTTT
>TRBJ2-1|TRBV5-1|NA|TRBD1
CASSTGQVVNEQFF
TGCGCCAGCAGCACGGGACAGGTTGTAAATGAGCAGTTCTTC
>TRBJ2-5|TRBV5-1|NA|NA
CASSLGLDRSETQYF
TGCGCCAGCAGCTTGGGGCTCGATAGATCAGAGACCCAGTACTTC
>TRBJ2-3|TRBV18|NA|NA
CASSGPTDTQYF
TGTGCCAGCTCAGGGCCCACAGATACGCAGTATTTT
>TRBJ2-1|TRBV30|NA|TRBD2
CAWSETSRGEQFF
TGTGCCTGGAGTGAGACTAGCCGGGGTGAGCAGTTCTTC
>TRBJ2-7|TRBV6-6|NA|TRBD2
CASSYSQREGPEQYF
TGTGCCAGCAGTTACTCCCAGCGGGAGGGCCCCGAGCAGTACTTC
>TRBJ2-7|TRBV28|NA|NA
CASSSRWEQYF
TGTGCCAGCAGCTCGCGATGGGAGCAGTACTTC
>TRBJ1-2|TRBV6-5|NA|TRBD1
CASSYSQGVTMGYTF
TGTGCCAGCAGTTACTCGCAGGGGGTGACGATGGGCTACACCTTC
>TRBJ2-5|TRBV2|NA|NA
CASSDWTPNGETQYF
TGTGCCAGCAGTGATTGGACCCCGAACGGGGAGACCCAGTACTTC
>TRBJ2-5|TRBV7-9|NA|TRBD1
CASSLQQGAETQYF
TGTGCCAGCAGCTTACAGCAGGGGGCAGAGACCCAGTACTTC
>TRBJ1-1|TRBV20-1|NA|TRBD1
CSARHRGVAEAFF
TGCAGTGCTAGGCACAGGGGTGTGGCTGAAGCTTTCTTT
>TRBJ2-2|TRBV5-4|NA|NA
CASSLVGTSHTGELFF
TGTGCCAGCAGCTTGGTGGGGACAAGTCACACCGGGGAGCTGTTTTTT
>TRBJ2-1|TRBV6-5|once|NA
CASSYAGNNEQFF
TGTGCCAGCAGTTACGCCGGAAACAATGAGCAGTTCTTC
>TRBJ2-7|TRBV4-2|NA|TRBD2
CASSQSGTSYEQYF
TGTGCCAGCAGCCAGTCCGGGACTAGCTACGAGCAGTACTTC
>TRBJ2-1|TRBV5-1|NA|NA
CASIGPLGGGQRNNEQFF
TGCGCCAGCATCGGACCTCTCGGAGGCGGACAGAGAAACAATGAGCAGTTCTTC
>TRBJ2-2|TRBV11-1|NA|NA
CASSPRSGGELFF
TGTGCCAGCAGCCCCCGTAGCGGTGGGGAGCTGTTTTTT
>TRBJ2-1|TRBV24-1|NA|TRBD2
CATSVGSGRRSPYNEQFF
TGTGCCACCAGTGTCGGTAGCGGGAGGCGGAGCCCCTACAATGAGCAGTTCTTC
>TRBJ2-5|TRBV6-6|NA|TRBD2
CASNMGRAGLETQYF
TGTGCCAGCAACATGGGGCGAGCGGGATTAGAGACCCAGTACTTC
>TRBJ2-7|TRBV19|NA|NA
CASSPYLQGYEQYF
TGTGCCAGTAGTCCCTATCTTCAGGGATACGAGCAGTACTTC
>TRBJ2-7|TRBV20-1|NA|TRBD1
CSASRDRRTYEQYF
TGCAGTGCCTCCCGGGACAGGCGTACCTACGAGCAGTACTTC
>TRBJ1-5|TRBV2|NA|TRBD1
CASSGRDRYSNQPQHF
TGTGCCAGCAGTGGCCGGGACAGGTATAGCAATCAGCCCCAGCATTTT
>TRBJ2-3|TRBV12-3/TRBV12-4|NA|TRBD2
CASTLRLAGLHF
TGTGCCAGCACCCTGCGACTAGCGGGCCTACATTTT
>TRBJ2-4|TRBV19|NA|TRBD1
CASSRDSNIQYF
TGTGCCAGTAGTAGGGACAGTAACATTCAGTACTTC
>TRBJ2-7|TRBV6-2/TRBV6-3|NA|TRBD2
CASCSGLVTYEQYF
TGTGCCAGCTGTTCTGGACTAGTAACCTACGAGCAGTACTTC
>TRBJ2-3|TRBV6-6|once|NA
CASSHKGRGPNTQYF
TGTGCCAGCAGTCACAAGGGCAGGGGCCCGAATACGCAGTATTTT
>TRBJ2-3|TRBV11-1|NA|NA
CASSSPPGRGPDTQYF
TGTGCCAGCAGCTCGCCCCCCGGGAGAGGTCCAGATACGCAGTATTTT
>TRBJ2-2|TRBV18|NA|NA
CASSRELPGRPGELFF
TGTGCCAGCTCACGCGAACTCCCTGGACGCCCCGGGGAGCTGTTTTTT
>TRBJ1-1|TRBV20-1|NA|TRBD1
CNATQGSRLMNTEAFF
TGCAATGCTACACAGGGGTCGCGTCTTATGAACACTGAAGCTTTCTTT
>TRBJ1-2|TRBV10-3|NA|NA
CAISEFTSYGYTF
TGTGCCATCAGTGAGTTCACTTCCTATGGCTACACCTTC
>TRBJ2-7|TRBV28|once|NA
CASSFPPGGYEQYF
TGTGCCAGCAGTTTCCCCCCCGGGGGCTACGAGCAGTACTTC
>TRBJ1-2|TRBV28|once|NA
CATMDPQGQDGYGYTF
TGTGCCACTATGGACCCGCAGGGCCAGGATGGGTATGGCTACACCTTC
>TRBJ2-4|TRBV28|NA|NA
CASSLVGQLQYF
TGTGCCAGCAGCCTCGTCGGACAGCTTCAGTACTTC
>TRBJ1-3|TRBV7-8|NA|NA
CASSPLGTGRAGNTIYF
TGTGCCAGCAGCCCCCTAGGTACGGGGCGAGCTGGAAACACCATATATTTT
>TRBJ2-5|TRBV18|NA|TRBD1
CASSRTGQETQYF
TGTGCCAGCTCACGGACAGGACAAGAGACCCAGTACTTC